This TCR beta chain was documented in a study of T cells after yellow fever vaccination. Background on the study: Preparing low-cell-number fractions relied on SMART-Seq v4 Ultra Low Input.

MiXCR, applied by TCRdb to the 5' RACE reads, yields one record per CDR3 protein. The top ten hold about an eighth of the sample, which has just over 25,000 distinct CDR3 sequences, around 5.5% seen once. Germline values: CDR1 SGHAT, CDR2 FQNNGV. The CDR3 consists of 18 residues. Trimming cost V 5 bases and J 4 bases; bases outside gene matches: 19. This sequence was found in a man aged 25-40 years who received the YFV17D yellow fever vaccine. The sample in question was PBMCs, either bulk or a sorted T-cell subset (CD4+, CD8+, memory, or dextramer-sorted; not recorded which), obtained 15 days after the yellow fever booster vaccination. The chain is built from TRBV11-2 and TRBJ2-7; TRBD2 agrees at 8 bases. CDR3 protein: CASSLGGALLSGGYEQYF. Here the CDR3 DNA reads TGTGCCAGCAGCCTCGGGGGGGCATTACTTTCTGGGGGATACGAGCAGTACTTC.